This T cell receptor beta chain is from a study of blood T cell repertoires in COVID-19. Original data processing: Estimation of nucleated cell counts relied on the amplification of reference gene primers. Clones were read by immunoSEQ multiplex PCR, and TCRdb kept only the in-frame ones, dropping some. V, J and clone size reflect that table, while D and trimming were determined from the DNA. The sample contains 310,000 or so clones, 65% to 90% of which appear only once. The study assigned cohorts using participant-reported clinical history. Germline CDR1 is ENHRY and CDR2 is SYGVKD. CDR3 length equals 17 residues. V lost 1 base and J lost 2; bases outside the gene matches: 9. This clone was seen a single time.

The V and J genes are TRBV10-3 and TRBJ2-3, with 7 positions matching TRBD1. The TCR was taken from a woman aged 18 to 35 who had recovered from COVID-19. Sequenced: PBMCs or T cells enriched from blood (not recorded which). CDR3 nucleotide sequence: TGTGCCATCAGTGAGTTGGGACAGCTGAAATCCACAGATACGCAGTATTTT. It specifies CAISELGQLKSTDTQYF.